The 30 T cell receptor beta chains listed next were all sequenced from one sample in a study of long-term antiretroviral therapy in people with HIV. The assay, immunoSEQ v3.0, was run at survey level. Data came from immunoSEQ multiplex PCR; TCRdb stores just in-frame clones and leaves some out. The sample has 34,000 or so clones, around 94% seen once; the top ten hold about 4%. Material: unsorted PBMCs, obtained 5.1 years after starting antiretroviral therapy. All receptors derive from a woman in her 50s with HIV.

J is TRBJ1-5 and V is TRBV27; 10 positions agree with TRBD1. The CDR3 extends over 15 amino acids. The V and J ends lost 8 bases and 5 bases, in that order; junction bases with no gene match: 9. Germline assignment: CDR1 MNHEY and CDR2 SMNVEV (reference sequence). CDR3 sequence (DNA): TGTGCCAGCGCTCCTGGGACAGGGGTCGATCAGCCCCAGCATTTT. Protein sequence: CASAPGTGVDQPQHF.

The chain has TRBV5-4 and TRBJ1-1; 9 nucleotides align to TRBD1. The germline V gene has CDR1 SGHNT and CDR2 YYREEE (reference sequence). The CDR3 totals 16 residues. V shed 3 bases, J shed 4 bases, and the junction held 10 bases outside the gene matches. The CDR3 DNA is TGTGCCAGCAGCTCAAACCGGGACAGGGCGGGCACTGAAGCTTTCTTT. Protein: CASSSNRDRAGTEAFF.

This chain joins TRBV25-1 and TRBJ2-1; D remains ambiguous. V shed 4 bases and J shed 4 bases, with 5 bases lying between them. Germline CDR1 MGHDK, CDR2 SYGVNS. The CDR3 length is 12 residues. Here the CDR3 reads CASSGTYNEQFF. The CDR3, as DNA: TGTGCCAGCAGTGGAACTTACAATGAGCAGTTCTTC.

The chain combines TRBV20-1 with TRBJ1-1; possible D gene TRBD1, 5 bases. CDR3 length: 10 residues. Germline V gene lookup returns CDR1 DFQATT and CDR2 SNEGSKA (reference sequence). With 6 bases removed from V and 3 bases from J, the gap between germline ends came to 5 bases. The CDR3 reads CSAQDTEAFF. CDR3 bases: TGCAGTGCACAGGACACTGAAGCTTTCTTT.

V gene TRBV10-3 combines with J gene TRBJ2-1; perhaps D is TRBD1 or TRBD2 (6 bases each). In germline, CDR1 is ENHRY, CDR2 SYGVKD. The CDR3 contains 13 residues. The germline V and J ends were trimmed by 8 bases and 6 bases, with 14 bases remaining between them. CDR3 region: CAIGGIGGNEQFF. As DNA, the CDR3 is TGTGCCATCGGGGGGATAGGGGGCAATGAGCAGTTCTTC.

The sample holds one count of this clone. The CDR3 loop reads CATSRGRGRGNTEAFF. CDR3 DNA: TGTGCCACCAGCAGGGGCAGGGGGCGCGGGAACACTGAAGCTTTCTTT. The chain joins TRBV15 to TRBJ1-1; TRBD1 matches at 8 bases. V trimming: 3 bases; J trimming: 1 base; junction bases outside the gene matches: 7. This CDR3 region has 16 residues. Germline loops: CDR1 LNHNV, CDR2 YYDKDF (reference sequence).

This chain connects TRBV7-3 to TRBJ2-7, with 10 bases aligning to TRBD1. The V segment lost 0 bases and the J segment 7 bases; nucleotides outside the gene matches: 3. The CDR3 has 14 residues. CDR1 and CDR2 from the germline V gene are SGHTA and FQGTGA. CDR3 nucleotide sequence: TGTGCCAGCAGCTTAACCGGACAGGGGGGTGAGCAGTACTTC. Its translation: CASSLTGQGGEQYF.

This chain joins TRBV5-6 and TRBJ2-1, with 11 bases aligning to TRBD2. This CDR3 spans 17 amino acids. With 0 bases clipped from V and 2 bases from J, the junction kept 4 bases outside the gene matches. Germline V gene sequence: CDR1 SGHDT, CDR2 YYEEEE. CDR3 amino acids: CASSLASGGYAYNEQFF. CDR3 DNA: TGTGCCAGCAGCTTGGCTAGCGGGGGGTACGCCTACAATGAGCAGTTCTTC.

The rearrangement links TRBV19 to TRBJ1-1; 7 bases map to TRBD1. After removal of 7 bases from V and 7 bases from J, the junction contained 9 bases not matched to a gene. Germline values: CDR1 LNHDA, CDR2 SQIVND (reference sequence). The CDR3 sequence is 13 residues long. CDR3 bases: TGTGCCAGTACCAAGAGGGGGCGTATTGAAGCTTTCTTT. Residues: CASTKRGRIEAFF.

The chain carries TRBV29-1 and TRBJ2-5; the D is unclear. The V and J ends lost 2 bases and 4 bases respectively, with 11 bases between them. This CDR3 is built from 13 residues. Germline V gene lookup returns CDR1 SQVTM and CDR2 ANQGSEA. The CDR3 here is CSVEFRAGETQYF. The CDR3 coding sequence is TGCAGCGTTGAATTCCGAGCTGGAGAGACCCAGTACTTC. The full variable domain, in which reference TRBV29-1 and TRBJ2-5 provide the parts outside the CDR3, is SAVISQKPSRDICQRGTSLTIQCQVDSQVTMMFWYRQQPGQSLTLIATANQGSEATYESGFVIDKFPISRPNLTFSTLTVSNMSPEDSSIYLCSVEFRAGETQYFGPGTRLLVL.

This rearrangement joins TRBV7-3 to TRBJ1-1; maybe TRBD1 (6 bases). Germline-derived CDR1 and CDR2 are SGHTA and FQGTGA. The V and J ends lost 3 bases and 2 bases respectively, with 10 bases between them. The CDR3 consists of 14 residues. CDR3 sequence (DNA): TGTGCCAGCAGCTTCCAGGGGACTAACACTGAAGCTTTCTTT. It is translated as CASSFQGTNTEAFF.

The rearrangement joins TRBV27 to TRBJ2-3, with D possibly called TRBD1 or TRBD2 (6 bases each). V was trimmed by 3 bases and J by 6 bases, leaving 13 bases between them. The CDR3 spans 14 residues. Germline assignment: CDR1 MNHEY and CDR2 SMNVEV (reference sequence). The CDR3 DNA reads TGTGCCAGCAGTTTTGGGGTAGGGGGGGATACGCAGTATTTT. Translating gives CASSFGVGGDTQYF.

The chain couples TRBV19 to TRBJ2-7, with a possible D match to TRBD1 (5 bases). The CDR3 sequence is 14 residues long. Germline assignment: CDR1 LNHDA and CDR2 SQIVND (reference sequence). The germline V and J ends were trimmed by 6 bases and 1 base, with 13 bases remaining between them. CDR3 sequence (DNA): TGTGCCAGTAGGCCAGGGAAGGGGTCCTACGAGCAGTACTTC. Translating gives CASRPGKGSYEQYF.

The rearrangement links TRBV30 to TRBJ1-1; 9 bases are a match to TRBD1. CDR3 length equals 15 residues. Losses at the gene ends were 0 bases for V and 1 base for J; bases not matched to a gene: 3. Germline CDR1 reads GTSNPN; CDR2 reads SVGIG (reference sequence). CDR3 loop: CAWSVTGGTNTEAFF. In DNA form, the CDR3 reads TGTGCCTGGAGTGTTACAGGGGGCACGAACACTGAAGCTTTCTTT.

The chain is built from TRBV5-4 and TRBJ1-4, with D uncertain. The CDR3 has 14 amino acids. The V gene's germline CDR1 is SGHNT and CDR2 YYREEE (reference sequence). The ends were cut back, 0 bases at V and 8 bases at J, with 11 bases in the middle. In nucleotides, the CDR3 is TGTGCCAGCAGCTTGGGAGTAGGCGACGAAAAACTGTTTTTT. Its translation: CASSLGVGDEKLFF.

The rearrangement uses TRBV11-2 and TRBJ1-4; 9 bases fit TRBD1. From germline, CDR1 is SGHAT and CDR2 FQNNGV. The length of the CDR3 is 15 residues. After removal of 3 bases from V and 7 bases from J, the junction contained 6 bases not matched to a gene. The CDR3 protein is CASSLSDRGGEKLFF. CDR3 nucleotides: TGTGCCAGCAGCTTGTCGGACAGGGGCGGTGAAAAACTGTTTTTT.

V is TRBV14 and J is TRBJ2-7, with 8 bases fitting TRBD1. V was clipped by 2 bases and J by 9 bases; unmatched bases: 6. Germline-derived CDR1 and CDR2 are SGHDN and FVKESK. The CDR3 contains 13 residues. The CDR3 nucleotides read TGTGCCAGCAGCCAATGGACAGGGTCAGGGCAGTACTTC. This codes for CASSQWTGSGQYF.

V gene TRBV2 combines with J gene TRBJ2-7; weak D call: TRBD1 (6 bases). Germline V gives CDR1 SNHLY, CDR2 FYNNEI. V lost 5 bases and J 4 bases, leaving 18 bases between the germline ends. CDR3 length equals 15 residues. CDR3 loop: CASSPNRQASYEQYF. The CDR3, as DNA: TGTGCCAGCAGTCCGAACCGACAGGCCTCATACGAGCAGTACTTC.

CDR3: CASSSGTGSGNTIYF. Written as DNA, the CDR3 is TGTGCCAGCAGTTCCGGGACAGGCTCTGGAAACACCATATATTTT. The chain carries TRBV27 and TRBJ1-3, with 8 bases identical to TRBD1. Looked up from germline, CDR1 is MNHEY and CDR2 is SMNVEV (reference sequence). The length of the CDR3 is 15 residues. J gave up 0 bases and V 4 bases, and 2 bases lay outside the gene matches.

This clone was seen a single time. This chain uses TRBV10-1 with TRBJ1-1; D not certain. V dropped 4 bases and J dropped 4 bases, with 13 bases sitting between them. This CDR3 spans 14 amino acids. Per germline, CDR1 WNHNN and CDR2 SYGVQD (reference sequence). For the CDR3, the DNA is TGCGCCAGCAGTGTTGACATCATGGGCACTGAAGCTTTCTTT. As protein: CASSVDIMGTEAFF.

The chain recombines TRBV9 with TRBJ2-5, with unresolved D. The V end was cut by 0 bases, the J end by 5 bases, with 14 bases between. The CDR3 has 15 residues. CDR1 is SGDLS, CDR2 YYNGEE, per germline. DNA of the CDR3: TGTGCCAGCAGCGTAGAGGGCGCCTGGACGGAGACCCAGTACTTC. Its translation is CASSVEGAWTETQYF.

The genes are TRBV7-9 and TRBJ1-4, with D possibly matching TRBD1 (6 bases). The CDR3 has 14 amino acids. Germline V lookup: CDR1 SEHNR, CDR2 FQNEAQ (reference sequence). Trimming removed 2 bases at V and 6 bases at J, with 10 bases between. CDR3 protein: CASSLIRTDEKLFF. CDR3 DNA sequence: TGTGCCAGCAGCTTAATCCGGACAGATGAAAAACTGTTTTTT.

The chain carries TRBV23-1 and TRBJ1-2, with D possibly matching TRBD1 (5 bases). TRBV23-1 is treated as an ORF (open reading frame) with a function not yet certain. The CDR3 contains 16 residues. The V end was cut by 0 bases, the J end by 3 bases, with 14 bases between. CDR3 bases: TGCGCCAGCAGTCAATCGGGTAAGGGACGGCACTATGGCTACACCTTC. It is translated as CASSQSGKGRHYGYTF.

This clone was seen only once. The chain links TRBV5-1 to TRBJ2-7; D is unclear. Germline CDR1 reads SGHRS; CDR2 reads YFSETQ. The CDR3 contains 13 residues. The ends were cut back, 0 bases at V and 3 bases at J, with 7 bases in the middle. CDR3 sequence reads: CASSLGANYEQYF. In DNA, the CDR3 is TGCGCCAGCAGCTTGGGAGCCAACTACGAGCAGTACTTC.

The chain joins TRBV19 to TRBJ2-2; 9 bases agree with TRBD2. With V trimmed by 3 bases and J by 7 bases, 12 bases remained unmatched. Germline CDR1 reads LNHDA; CDR2 reads SQIVND (reference sequence). The CDR3 runs 17 residues. CDR3: CASSIPRRTSVSGELFF. The DNA of the CDR3 is TGTGCCAGTAGTATTCCTAGAAGGACTAGCGTGAGCGGGGAGCTGTTTTTT.

The chain recombines TRBV7-2 with TRBJ1-6; D call uncertain. V lost 4 bases, J lost 5 bases, and 12 bases lay in between. CDR3 size: 15 residues. Germline V gene lookup returns CDR1 SGHTA and CDR2 FQGNSA. The DNA of the CDR3 is TGTGCCAGCAGCTCTCTGGGCGTCCATAATTCACCCCTCCACTTT. Its protein product is CASSSLGVHNSPLHF.

The V and J genes are TRBV7-3 and TRBJ2-5, with TRBD1 matching 7 bases. V lost 5 bases to trimming and J lost 5 bases; unmatched junction nucleotides: 5. This CDR3 region has 13 residues. Germline V lookup: CDR1 SGHTA, CDR2 FQGTGA. The CDR3 region is CASSPTGSETQYF. The CDR3 region has the DNA TGTGCCAGCAGCCCGACAGGGTCGGAGACCCAGTACTTC.

The chain carries TRBV9 and TRBJ2-7, with D perhaps TRBD1 (6 bases). The CDR3 is 16 amino acids. Germline assignment: CDR1 SGDLS and CDR2 YYNGEE. Trimming shortened V by 2 bases and J by 0 bases, and 15 bases separated the two germline ends. CDR3 sequence: CASSVTGQMGSYEQYF. DNA of the CDR3: TGTGCCAGCAGCGTGACAGGCCAAATGGGCTCCTACGAGCAGTACTTC. The whole variable domain, remainder taken from reference TRBV9 and TRBJ2-7, is DSGVTQTPKHLITATGQRVTLRCSPRSGDLSVYWYQQSLDQGLQFLIQYYNGEERAKGNILERFSAQQFPDLHSELNLSSLELGDSALYFCASSVTGQMGSYEQYFGPGTRLTVT.

The V call is TRBV7-6, the J call TRBJ1-1; 8 bases agree with TRBD1. V was clipped by 1 base and J by 0 bases; unmatched bases: 10. This CDR3 is 18 amino acids long. Germline lookup yields CDR1 SGHVS and CDR2 FNYEAQ. The CDR3 loop is CASSLVGQGSNMNTEAFF. In nucleotides, the CDR3 is TGTGCCAGCAGCTTAGTTGGACAGGGATCAAACATGAACACTGAAGCTTTCTTT.

The chain links TRBV5-6 to TRBJ2-3, with D possibly matching TRBD2 (6 bases). Germline V gene data show CDR1 as SGHDT and CDR2 as YYEEEE. The CDR3 consists of 15 residues. The V gene lost 3 bases and the J gene lost 2 bases, with 13 bases spanning the gap. The CDR3 region has the DNA TGTGCCAGCAGCTCAAAAGCGGGTTACACAGATACGCAGTATTTT. It is translated as CASSSKAGYTDTQYF.